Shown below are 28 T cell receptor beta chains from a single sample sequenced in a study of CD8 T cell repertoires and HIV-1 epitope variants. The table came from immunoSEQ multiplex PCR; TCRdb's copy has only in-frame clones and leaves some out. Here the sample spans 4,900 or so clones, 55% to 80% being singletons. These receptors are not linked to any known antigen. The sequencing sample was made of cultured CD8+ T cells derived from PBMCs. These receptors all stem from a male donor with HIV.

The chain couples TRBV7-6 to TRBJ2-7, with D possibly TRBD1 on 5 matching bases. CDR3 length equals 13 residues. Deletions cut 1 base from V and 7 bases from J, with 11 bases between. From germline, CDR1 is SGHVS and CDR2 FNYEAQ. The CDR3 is CASSLELRGEQYF. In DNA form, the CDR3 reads TGTGCCAGCAGCTTAGAATTAAGGGGAGAGCAGTACTTC.

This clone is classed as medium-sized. CDR3 DNA: TGTGCCAGCAGCTTGGGACAGGGGAACGAGCAGTACTTC. Protein sequence: CASSLGQGNEQYF. The chain employs TRBV5-4 and TRBJ2-7, with 8 positions matching TRBD1. The CDR3 has 13 residues. Trimming removed 0 bases from V and 5 bases from J; junction bases left unmatched: 1. CDR1 is SGHNT, CDR2 YYREEE, per germline (reference sequence).

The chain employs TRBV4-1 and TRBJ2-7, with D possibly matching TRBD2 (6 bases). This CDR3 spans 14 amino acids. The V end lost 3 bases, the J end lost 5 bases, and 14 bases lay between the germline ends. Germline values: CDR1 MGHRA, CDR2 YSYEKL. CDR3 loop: CASSQGTSGDEQYF. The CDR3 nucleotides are TGCGCCAGCAGCCAGGGGACCTCGGGGGACGAGCAGTACTTC.

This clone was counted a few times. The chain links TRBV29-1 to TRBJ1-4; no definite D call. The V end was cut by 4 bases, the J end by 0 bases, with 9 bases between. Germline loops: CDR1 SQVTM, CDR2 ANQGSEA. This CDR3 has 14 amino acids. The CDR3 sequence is CSVGVSATNEKLFF. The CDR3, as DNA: TGCAGCGTTGGTGTGAGTGCAACTAATGAAAAACTGTTTTTT.

Here the CDR3 reads CASSLTGGSNQPQHF. DNA for the CDR3: TGTGCCAGCAGTCTGACAGGGGGCAGTAATCAGCCCCAGCATTTT. The chain couples TRBV28 to TRBJ1-5; 10 positions match TRBD1. The J segment lost 4 bases and the V segment lost 5 bases, leaving 5 bases of the junction unmatched. This CDR3 contains 15 residues. Germline assignment: CDR1 MDHEN and CDR2 SYDVKM.

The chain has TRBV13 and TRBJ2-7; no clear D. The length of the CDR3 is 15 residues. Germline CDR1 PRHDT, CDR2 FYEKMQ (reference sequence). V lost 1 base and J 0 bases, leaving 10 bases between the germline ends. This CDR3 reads CASSLAGSSSYEQYF. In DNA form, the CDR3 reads TGTGCCAGCAGCTTAGCCGGGTCTAGCTCCTACGAGCAGTACTTC.

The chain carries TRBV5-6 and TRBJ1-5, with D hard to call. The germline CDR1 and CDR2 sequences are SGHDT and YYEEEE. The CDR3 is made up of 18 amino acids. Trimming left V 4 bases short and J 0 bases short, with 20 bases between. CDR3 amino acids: CASSITPQDVYSNQPQHF. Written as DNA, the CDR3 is TGTGCCAGCAGCATTACCCCCCAGGACGTCTATAGCAATCAGCCCCAGCATTTT.

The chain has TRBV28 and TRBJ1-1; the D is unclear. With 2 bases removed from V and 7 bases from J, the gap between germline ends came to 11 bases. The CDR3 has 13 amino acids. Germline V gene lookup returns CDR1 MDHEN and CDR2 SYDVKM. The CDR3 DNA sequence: TGTGCCAGCAGTTTAGGACGGCGGAGTGAAGCTTTCTTT. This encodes CASSLGRRSEAFF. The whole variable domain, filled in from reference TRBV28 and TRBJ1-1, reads DVKVTQSSRYLVKRTGEKVFLECVQDMDHENMFWYRQDPGLGLRLIYFSYDVKMKEKGDIPEGYSVSREKKERFSLILESASTNQTSMYLCASSLGRRSEAFFGQGTRLTVV.

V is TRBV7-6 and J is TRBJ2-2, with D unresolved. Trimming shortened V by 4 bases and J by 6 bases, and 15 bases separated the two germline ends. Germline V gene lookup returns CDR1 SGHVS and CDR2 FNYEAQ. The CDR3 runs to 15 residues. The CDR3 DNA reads TGTGCCAGCAGCTCCCTTGCTAGTCAATCCGGGGAGCTGTTTTTT. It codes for CASSSLASQSGELFF.

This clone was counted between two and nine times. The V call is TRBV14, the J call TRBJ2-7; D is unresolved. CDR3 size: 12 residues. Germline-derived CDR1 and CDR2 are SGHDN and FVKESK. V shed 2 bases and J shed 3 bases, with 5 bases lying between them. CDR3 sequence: CASSQLLYEQYF. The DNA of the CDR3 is TGTGCCAGCAGCCAACTTCTCTACGAGCAGTACTTC.

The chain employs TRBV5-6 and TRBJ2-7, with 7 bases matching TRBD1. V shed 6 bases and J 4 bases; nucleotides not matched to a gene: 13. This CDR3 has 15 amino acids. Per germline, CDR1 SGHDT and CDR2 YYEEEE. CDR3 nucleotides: TGTGCCAGCACCGGGGTAGAGACAGGGAATTACGAGCAGTACTTC. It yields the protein CASTGVETGNYEQYF.

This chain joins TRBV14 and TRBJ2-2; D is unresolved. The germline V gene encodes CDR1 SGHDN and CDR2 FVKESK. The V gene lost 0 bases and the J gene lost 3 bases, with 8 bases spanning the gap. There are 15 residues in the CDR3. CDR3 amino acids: CASSQEGSYTGELFF. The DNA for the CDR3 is TGTGCCAGCAGCCAAGAAGGATCCTACACCGGGGAGCTGTTTTTT.

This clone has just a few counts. CDR3 coding DNA: TGTGCCAGCAGTCTAACAGGGGGCGATGGCTACACCTTC. Translating gives CASSLTGGDGYTF. This chain uses TRBV27 with TRBJ1-2, with 9 positions matching TRBD1. The CDR3 contains 13 residues. Germline CDR1 MNHEY, CDR2 SMNVEV (reference sequence). Trimming took 5 bases from V and 6 from J; bases not matched to a gene: 4.

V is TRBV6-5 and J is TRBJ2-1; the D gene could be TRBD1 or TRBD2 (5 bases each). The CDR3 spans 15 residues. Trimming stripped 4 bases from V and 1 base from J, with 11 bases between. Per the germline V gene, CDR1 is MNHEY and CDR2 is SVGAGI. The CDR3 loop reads CASSFEGPSYNEQFF. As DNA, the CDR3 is TGTGCCAGCAGTTTCGAGGGGCCTTCCTACAATGAGCAGTTCTTC.

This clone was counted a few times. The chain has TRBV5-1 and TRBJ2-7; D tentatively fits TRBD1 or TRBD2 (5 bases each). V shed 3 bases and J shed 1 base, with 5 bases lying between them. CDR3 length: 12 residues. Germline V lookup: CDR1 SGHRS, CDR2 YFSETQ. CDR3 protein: CASSWGSYEQYF. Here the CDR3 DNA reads TGCGCCAGCAGCTGGGGGTCCTACGAGCAGTACTTC.

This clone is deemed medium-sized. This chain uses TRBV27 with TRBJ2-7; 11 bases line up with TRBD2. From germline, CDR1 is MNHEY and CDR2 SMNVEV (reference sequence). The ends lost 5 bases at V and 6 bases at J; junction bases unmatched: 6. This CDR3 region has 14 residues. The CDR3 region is CASSLIAGGPEQYF. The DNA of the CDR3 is TGTGCCAGCAGTCTCATAGCGGGAGGGCCCGAGCAGTACTTC.

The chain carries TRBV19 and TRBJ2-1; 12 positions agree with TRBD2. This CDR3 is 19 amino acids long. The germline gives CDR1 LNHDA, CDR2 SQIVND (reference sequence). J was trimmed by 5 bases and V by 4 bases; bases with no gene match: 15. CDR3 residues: CASSTSGRASRAINNEQFF. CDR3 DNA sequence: TGTGCCAGTAGTACTAGCGGGAGGGCCTCTAGGGCAATCAACAATGAGCAGTTCTTC.

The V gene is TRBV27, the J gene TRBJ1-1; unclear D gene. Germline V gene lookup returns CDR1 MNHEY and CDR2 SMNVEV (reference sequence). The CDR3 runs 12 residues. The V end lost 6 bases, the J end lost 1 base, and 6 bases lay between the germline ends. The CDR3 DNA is TGTGCCAGCAGGGAACAGAACACTGAAGCTTTCTTT. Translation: CASREQNTEAFF.

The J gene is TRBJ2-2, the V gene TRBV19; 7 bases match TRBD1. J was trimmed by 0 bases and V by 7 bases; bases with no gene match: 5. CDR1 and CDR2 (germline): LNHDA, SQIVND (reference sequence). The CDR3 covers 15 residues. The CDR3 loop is CASTTGTANTGELFF. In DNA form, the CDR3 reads TGTGCCAGTACCACCGGGACAGCGAACACCGGGGAGCTGTTTTTT.

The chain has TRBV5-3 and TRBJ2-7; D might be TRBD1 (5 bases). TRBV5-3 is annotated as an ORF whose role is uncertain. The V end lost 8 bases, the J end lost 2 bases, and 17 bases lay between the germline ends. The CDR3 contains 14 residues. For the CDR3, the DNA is TGTGCCAGCAGCGACTCGACAGTTACCTACGAGCAGTACTTC. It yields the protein CASSDSTVTYEQYF.

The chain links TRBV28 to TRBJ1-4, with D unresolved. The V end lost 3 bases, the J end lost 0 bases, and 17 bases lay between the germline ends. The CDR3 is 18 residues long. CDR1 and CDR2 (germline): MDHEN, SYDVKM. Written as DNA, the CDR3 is TGTGCCAGCAGTTTGTCAGTTTCTGAGGATGCAACTAATGAAAAACTGTTTTTT. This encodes CASSLSVSEDATNEKLFF.

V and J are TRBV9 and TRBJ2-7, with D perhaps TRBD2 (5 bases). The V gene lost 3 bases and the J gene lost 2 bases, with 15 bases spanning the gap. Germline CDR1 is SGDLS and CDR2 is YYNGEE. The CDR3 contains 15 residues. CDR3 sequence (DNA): TGTGCCAGCAGCGCGACCGCGGGTCAGGCCTACGAGCAGTACTTC. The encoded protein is CASSATAGQAYEQYF.

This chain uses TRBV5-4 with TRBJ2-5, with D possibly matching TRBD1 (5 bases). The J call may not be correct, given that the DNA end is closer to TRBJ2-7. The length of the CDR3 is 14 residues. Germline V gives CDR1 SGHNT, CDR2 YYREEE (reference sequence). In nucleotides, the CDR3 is TGTGCCAGCAGTTTGCAGGGTTCAGACTACGAGCAGTACTTC. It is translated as CASSLQGSDYEQYF.

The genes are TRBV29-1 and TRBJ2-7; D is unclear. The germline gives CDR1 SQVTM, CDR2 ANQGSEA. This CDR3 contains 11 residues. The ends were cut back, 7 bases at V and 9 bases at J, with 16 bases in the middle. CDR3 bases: TGCAGCGCTAAGGACCCTATAGGGCAGTACTTC. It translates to CSAKDPIGQYF.

The CDR3 is CASRPNPDPYGYTF. Written as DNA, the CDR3 is TGTGCCAGTAGACCCAACCCGGACCCCTATGGCTACACCTTC. This chain links TRBV19 with TRBJ1-2, with D uncertain. The CDR3 loop spans 14 amino acids. Trimming removed 6 bases at V and 4 bases at J, with 15 bases between. The germline gives CDR1 LNHDA, CDR2 SQIVND (reference sequence).

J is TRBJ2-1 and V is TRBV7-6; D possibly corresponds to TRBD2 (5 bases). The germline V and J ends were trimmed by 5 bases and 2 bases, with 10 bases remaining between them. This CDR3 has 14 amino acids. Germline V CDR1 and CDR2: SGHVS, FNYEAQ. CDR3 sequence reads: CASSPEGPYNEQFF. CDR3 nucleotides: TGTGCCAGCAGCCCTGAGGGCCCCTACAATGAGCAGTTCTTC.

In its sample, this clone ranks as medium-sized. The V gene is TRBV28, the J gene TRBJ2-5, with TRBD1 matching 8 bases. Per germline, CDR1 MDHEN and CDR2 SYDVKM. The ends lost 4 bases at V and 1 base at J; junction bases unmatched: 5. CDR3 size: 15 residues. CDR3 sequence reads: CASSSPDRAQETQYF. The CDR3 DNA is TGTGCCAGCAGTTCCCCGGACAGGGCCCAAGAGACCCAGTACTTC.

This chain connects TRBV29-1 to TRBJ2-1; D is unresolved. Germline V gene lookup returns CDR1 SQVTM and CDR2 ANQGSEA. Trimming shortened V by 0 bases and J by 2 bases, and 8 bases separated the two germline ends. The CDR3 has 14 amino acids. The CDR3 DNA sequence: TGCAGCGTTGAAGATGAGAGTCCCTACAATGAGCAGTTCTTC. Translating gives CSVEDESPYNEQFF.